This TCR beta chain stems from a study of cytomegalovirus exposure and HLA in healthy donors. Points from the study as a whole: Later work showed greater clonal expansion in HLA-associated TCR beta chains than in equally common others. From TCR beta sequences, most subjects' HLA-A and HLA-B alleles were reportedly predicted accurately. Reports credit the classifier with highly specific, highly sensitive diagnosis of cytomegalovirus status. Later analysis demonstrated an association between a missense DCLRE1C variant and TCR beta V- and J-gene trimming.

A word on this clone: Its cognate antigen is unknown.

Trimming cost V 0 bases and J 2 bases; bases outside gene matches: 1. The length of the CDR3 is 15 residues. Germline CDR1 is KGHSH and CDR2 is LQKENI. PCR was performed using 60 Vbeta and 13 Jbeta primers. Assay used: immunoSEQ multiplex PCR; TCRdb lists only in-frame clones, some missing. The profile shows about 93,000 clones, roughly 63% of them singletons. Sequenced sample: PBMCs. This chain joins TRBV18 and TRBJ1-5, with 7 bases matching TRBD1. The sequence was obtained from a boy between 10 and 17 years old in good health and CMV-seropositive. The CDR3 is CASSPPGTGNQPQHF. DNA of the CDR3: TGTGCCAGCTCACCACCCGGGACAGGCAATCAGCCCCAGCATTTT.